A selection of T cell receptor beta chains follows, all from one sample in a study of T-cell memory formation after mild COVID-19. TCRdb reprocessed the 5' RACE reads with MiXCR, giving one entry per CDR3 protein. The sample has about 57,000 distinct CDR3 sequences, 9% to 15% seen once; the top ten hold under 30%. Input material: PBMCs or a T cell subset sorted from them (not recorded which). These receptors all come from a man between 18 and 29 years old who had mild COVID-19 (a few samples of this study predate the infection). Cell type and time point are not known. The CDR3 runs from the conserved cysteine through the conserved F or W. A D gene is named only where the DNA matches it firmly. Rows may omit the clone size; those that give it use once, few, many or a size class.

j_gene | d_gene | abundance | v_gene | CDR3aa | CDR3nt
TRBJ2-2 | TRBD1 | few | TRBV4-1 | CASSSGRDRNTGELFF | TGCGCCAGCAGCTCTGGTCGGGACAGGAACACCGGGGAGCTGTTTTTT
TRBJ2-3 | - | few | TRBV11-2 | CASSLVGGGLTDTQYF | TGTGCCAGCAGCTTAGTCGGCGGGGGCCTTACAGATACGCAGTATTTT
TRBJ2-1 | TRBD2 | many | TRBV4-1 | CASSQATSGVYNEQFF | TGCGCCAGCAGCCAAGCTACCAGCGGGGTTTACAATGAGCAGTTCTTC
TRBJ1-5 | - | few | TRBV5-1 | CASSLDPWTWGDQPQHF | TGCGCCAGCAGCTTGGACCCCTGGACATGGGGGGATCAGCCCCAGCATTTT
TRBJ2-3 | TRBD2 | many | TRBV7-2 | CASSLPAGADTQYF | TGTGCCAGCAGCTTACCAGCGGGGGCAGATACGCAGTATTTT
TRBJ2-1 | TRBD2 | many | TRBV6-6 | CASSYGRGGRSNEQFF | TGTGCCAGCAGTTACGGGCGGGGGGGCCGGAGCAATGAGCAGTTCTTC
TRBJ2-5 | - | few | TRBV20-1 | CSGWLTKQETQYF | TGCAGTGGGTGGTTGACTAAACAAGAGACCCAGTACTTC
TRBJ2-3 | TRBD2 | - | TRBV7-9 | CASSLRGSGRGDDTDTQYF | TGTGCCAGCAGCTTAAGAGGATCCGGACGGGGGGACGACACAGATACGCAGTATTTT
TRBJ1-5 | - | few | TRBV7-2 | CASSLAGEQPQHF | TGTGCCAGCAGCTTAGCGGGGGAACAGCCCCAGCATTTT
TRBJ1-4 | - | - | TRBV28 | CASSSPGDNEKLFF | TGTGCCAGCAGTTCTCCGGGGGATAATGAAAAACTGTTTTTT
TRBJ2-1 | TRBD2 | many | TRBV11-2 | CASSLGFKRWTSGPPEYNEQFF | TGTGCCAGCAGCTTAGGCTTTAAGAGGTGGACTAGTGGCCCCCCGGAATACAATGAGCAGTTCTTC
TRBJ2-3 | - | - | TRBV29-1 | CGGRSGVGTDTQYF | TGCGGCGGCCGCAGTGGCGTTGGAACAGATACGCAGTATTTT
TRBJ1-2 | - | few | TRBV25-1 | CASSEIPANYGYTF | TGTGCCAGCAGTGAAATCCCGGCGAACTATGGCTACACCTTC
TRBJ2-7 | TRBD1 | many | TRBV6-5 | CASSWSLGQGKEQYF | TGTGCCAGCAGTTGGTCCTTAGGACAGGGGAAAGAGCAGTACTTC
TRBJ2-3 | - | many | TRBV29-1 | CSVITRPLTDTQYF | TGCAGCGTTATTACCCGACCGCTCACAGATACGCAGTATTTT
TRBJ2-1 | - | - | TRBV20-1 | CSAREGWGGTYNEQFF | TGCAGTGCTAGAGAAGGGTGGGGAGGCACCTACAATGAGCAGTTCTTC
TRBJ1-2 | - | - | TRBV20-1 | CSVPALRAIYRHGYGYTF | TGCAGTGTTCCCGCTCTTCGGGCCATATACAGGCATGGCTATGGCTACACCTTC
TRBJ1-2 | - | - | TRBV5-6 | CASSLVWQGEGYTF | TGTGCCAGCAGCTTGGTTTGGCAGGGTGAAGGCTACACCTTC
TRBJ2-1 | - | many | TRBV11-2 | CASSFGAIADPLVRQFF | TGTGCCAGCAGCTTTGGGGCAATAGCGGACCCCCTCGTGAGGCAGTTCTTC
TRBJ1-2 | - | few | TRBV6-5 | CASSYSLGGLDGYTF | TGTGCCAGCAGTTACTCCCTCGGAGGGCTGGATGGCTACACCTTC
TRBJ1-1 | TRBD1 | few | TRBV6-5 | CASWGQRLGVTEAFF | TGTGCCAGCTGGGGACAGAGACTAGGTGTGACTGAAGCTTTCTTT
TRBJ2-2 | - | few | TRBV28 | CASVGLPGELFF | TGTGCCAGCGTGGGGTTGCCCGGGGAGCTGTTTTTT
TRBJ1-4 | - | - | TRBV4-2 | CASSPDTSEKLFF | TGTGCCAGCAGCCCGGACACTTCTGAAAAACTGTTTTTT
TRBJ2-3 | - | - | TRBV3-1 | CASSQDQGGSTDTQYF | TGTGCCAGCAGCCAAGATCAGGGGGGAAGCACAGATACGCAGTATTTT
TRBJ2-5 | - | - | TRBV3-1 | CASRLANQETQYF | TGTGCCAGCAGGCTAGCGAACCAAGAGACCCAGTACTTC
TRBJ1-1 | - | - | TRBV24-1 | CATSDSRMGASEAFF | TGTGCCACCAGTGATTCCCGTATGGGGGCGTCTGAAGCTTTCTTT
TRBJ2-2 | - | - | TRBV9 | CASSVGSRNTGELFF | TGTGCCAGCAGCGTAGGGTCAAGAAACACCGGGGAGCTGTTTTTT
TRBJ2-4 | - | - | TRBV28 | CASSSSGQGHIQYF | -
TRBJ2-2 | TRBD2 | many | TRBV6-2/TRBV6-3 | CASSSLTSGGENTGELFF | TGTGCCAGCAGTTCCTTGACTAGCGGGGGGGAAAACACCGGGGAGCTGTTTTTT
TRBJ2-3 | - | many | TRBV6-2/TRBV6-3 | CASSYAPWGKDITDTQYF | TGTGCCAGCAGTTACGCTCCGTGGGGAAAGGATATCACAGATACGCAGTATTTT
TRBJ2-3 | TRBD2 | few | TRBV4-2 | CASSQALGGGRGTDTQYF | TGTGCCAGCAGCCAAGCCCTCGGTGGGGGGAGGGGCACAGATACGCAGTATTTT
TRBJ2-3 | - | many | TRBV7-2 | CASSTYTDTQYF | TGTGCCAGCAGTACCTACACAGATACGCAGTATTTT
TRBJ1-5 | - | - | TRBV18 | CASSPYSGNNQPQHF | TGTGCCAGCTCACCGTATTCAGGGAACAATCAGCCCCAGCATTTT
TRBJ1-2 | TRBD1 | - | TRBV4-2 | CASSQDHVFLGGVGYTF | TGTGCCAGCAGCCAAGATCACGTTTTTCTAGGGGGCGTTGGCTACACCTTC
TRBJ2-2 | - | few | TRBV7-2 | CASSASWPGELFF | TGTGCCAGCAGCGCTAGCTGGCCCGGGGAGCTGTTTTTT
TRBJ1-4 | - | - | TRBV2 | CAGDIGNEKLFF | TGTGCCGGCGACATTGGTAATGAAAAACTGTTTTTT
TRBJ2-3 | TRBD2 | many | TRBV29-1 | CSARAGAFTDTQYF | TGCAGCGCACGAGCGGGGGCCTTCACAGATACGCAGTATTTT
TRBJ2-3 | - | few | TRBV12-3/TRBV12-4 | CASSLAGDTQYF | TGTGCCAGCAGTTTGGCGGGAGATACGCAGTATTTT
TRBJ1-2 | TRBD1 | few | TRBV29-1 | CSVEDRGQNYGYTF | TGCAGCGTTGAAGACAGGGGGCAAAACTATGGCTACACCTTC
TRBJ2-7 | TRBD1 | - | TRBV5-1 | CASRPTGGEVNSQYF | TGCGCCAGCAGGCCTACAGGGGGCGAGGTAAATTCGCAGTACTTC
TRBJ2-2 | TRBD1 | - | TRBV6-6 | CASSSLVTGGAWLFF | TGTGCCAGCAGTTCACTAGTAACAGGGGGCGCATGGCTGTTTTTT
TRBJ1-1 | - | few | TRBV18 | CASSPWGALNTEAFF | TGTGCCAGCTCACCCTGGGGGGCGTTGAACACTGAAGCTTTCTTT
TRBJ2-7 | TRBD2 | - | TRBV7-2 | CASSSSLSGGAFEQYF | TGTGCCAGCAGCTCCTCCCTTAGCGGGGGGGCGTTCGAGCAGTACTTC
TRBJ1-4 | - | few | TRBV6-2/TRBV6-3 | CASSTDSNEKLFF | TGTGCCAGCAGTACGGACAGTAACGAAAAACTGTTTTTT
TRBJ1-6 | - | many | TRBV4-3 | CASSLANSPLHF | TGCGCCAGCAGCCTAGCAAATTCACCCCTCCACTTT
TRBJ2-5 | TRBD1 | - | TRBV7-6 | CASSSRDRERGQYF | TGTGCCAGCAGCTCCCGGGACAGGGAGAGGGGCCAGTACTTC
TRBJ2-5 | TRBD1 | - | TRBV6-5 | CASSYGTGGISETQYF | TGTGCCAGCAGTTACGGTACAGGGGGCATTTCGGAGACCCAGTACTTC